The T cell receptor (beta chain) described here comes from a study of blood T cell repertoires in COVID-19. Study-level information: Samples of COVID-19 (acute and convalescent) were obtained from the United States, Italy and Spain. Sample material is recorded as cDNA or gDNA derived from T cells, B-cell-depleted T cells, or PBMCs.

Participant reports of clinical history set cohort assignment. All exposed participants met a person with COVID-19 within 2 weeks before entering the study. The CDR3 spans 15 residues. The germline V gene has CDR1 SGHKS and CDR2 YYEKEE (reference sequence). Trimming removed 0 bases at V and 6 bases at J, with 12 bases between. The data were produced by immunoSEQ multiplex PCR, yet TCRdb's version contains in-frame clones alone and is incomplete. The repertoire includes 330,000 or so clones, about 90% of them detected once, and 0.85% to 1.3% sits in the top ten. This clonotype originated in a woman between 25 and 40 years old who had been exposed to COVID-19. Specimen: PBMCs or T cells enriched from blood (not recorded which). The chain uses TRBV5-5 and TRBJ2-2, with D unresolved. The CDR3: CASSLGAGSPGELFF. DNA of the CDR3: TGTGCCAGCAGCTTGGGGGCTGGGTCTCCCGGGGAGCTGTTTTTT.